These 2 T cell receptor beta chains came from one sample sequenced in a study of blood T cell repertoires in COVID-19. Data came from immunoSEQ multiplex PCR; TCRdb stores just in-frame clones and leaves some out. The sample records around 26,000 clones, 80% to 95% being singletons. The sequencing input was peripheral blood. Receptor source: a human donor in a cohort sampled during active COVID-19.

V usage is TRBV5-8 and J usage is TRBJ1-1, with no clear D. Germline V lookup: CDR1 SGHTS, CDR2 YDEGEE. V lost 0 bases to trimming and J lost 7 bases, with 10 bases between them. The CDR3 is 13 residues long. CDR3 in amino acids: CASSLATGYEAFF. CDR3 sequence (DNA): TGTGCCAGCAGCTTGGCCACGGGATATGAAGCTTTCTTT.

This clone was found once. This rearrangement joins TRBV5-4 to TRBJ2-1, with 10 bases matching TRBD2. J was trimmed by 2 bases and V by 4 bases; bases with no gene match: 3. The CDR3 runs to 15 residues. The germline V gene has CDR1 SGHNT and CDR2 YYREEE (reference sequence). The CDR3 DNA reads as TGTGCCAGCAGCCGGACTAGCGGTCCCTACAATGAGCAGTTCTTC. Translated: CASSRTSGPYNEQFF. Variable domain in full (rest from reference TRBV5-4 and TRBJ2-1): ETGVTQSPTHLIKTRGQQVTLRCSSQSGHNTVSWYQQALGQGPQFIFQYYREEENGRGNFPPRFSGLQFPNYSSELNVNALELDDSALYLCASSRTSGPYNEQFFGPGTRLTVL.